The sequence of this T cell receptor (beta chain) was determined in a study of spatial heterogeneity in lung cancer. Study in general: Donors were roughly 70 untreated early-stage non-small cell lung cancer patients.

Many counts were recorded for this clonotype. Each CDR3 protein is one row after TCRdb ran MiXCR on the 5' RACE reads. The sample includes about 110,000 distinct CDR3 sequences, 11% of them seen just once. V shed 3 bases and J 2 bases; nucleotides not matched to a gene: 6. Germline CDR1 and CDR2: DFQATT and SNEGSKA (reference sequence). This CDR3 is built from 16 residues. Time point denoted: blood at routine non-recurrence follow-up after resection. Extraction of whole RNA from tumor, nontumor lung or frozen PBMC preceded unsorted sequencing. Sequences were derived from PBMCs, sampled at follow-up. The chain recombines TRBV20-1 with TRBJ2-3; 12 bases agree with TRBD2. The sequence was collected from a female donor with early-stage non-small cell lung cancer. Written as DNA, the CDR3 is TGCAGTGCTAGTGACCGGACTAGCGGGAACACAGATACGCAGTATTTT. The encoded protein is CSASDRTSGNTDTQYF.